What follows are 27 T cell receptor beta chains derived from one specimen sequenced in a study of cytomegalovirus exposure and HLA in healthy donors. Primers for the PCR totalled 60 Vbeta and 13 Jbeta. Using immunoSEQ multiplex PCR, the repertoire was profiled, and TCRdb retains in-frame clones only, with some absent. The data contain under 70,000 clones, under 80% of them singletons. The sample consisted of PBMCs. Source of these receptors: a male donor in good health and CMV-seropositive.

This chain uses TRBV6-5 with TRBJ2-7; perhaps TRBD1 as D (6 bases). The CDR3 is 14 amino acids. V lost 2 bases to trimming and J lost 6 bases, with 14 bases between them. Germline assignment: CDR1 MNHEY and CDR2 SVGAGI. The CDR3 loop is CASSYEGRGSEQYF. DNA of the CDR3: TGTGCCAGCAGTTACGAGGGCAGGGGATCCGAGCAGTACTTC.

V usage is TRBV14 and J usage is TRBJ1-1; 9 bases map to TRBD1. CDR1 and CDR2 (germline): SGHDN, FVKESK. V shed 4 bases and J 2 bases; nucleotides not matched to a gene: 8. There are 16 residues in the CDR3. CDR3: CASSRKNRGLNTEAFF. In DNA form, the CDR3 reads TGTGCCAGCAGCCGGAAAAACAGGGGGCTCAACACTGAAGCTTTCTTT.

V is TRBV5-4 and J is TRBJ2-7, with a possible D match to TRBD1 (5 bases). CDR3 size: 14 residues. Trimming removed 4 bases at V and 1 base at J, with 12 bases between. CDR1 is SGHNT and CDR2 is YYREEE in the germline V gene (reference sequence). The CDR3 nucleotides read TGTGCCAGCAGCCGAAACAGGAATTCCTACGAGCAGTACTTC. It codes for CASSRNRNSYEQYF.

The chain recombines TRBV9 with TRBJ1-4, with a tentative D call TRBD1 (6 bases). This CDR3 has 14 residues. V was clipped by 4 bases and J by 8 bases, with 15 bases between them. Germline loops: CDR1 SGDLS, CDR2 YYNGEE. The CDR3 here is CASSPYRDPEKLFF. The CDR3 region has the DNA TGTGCCAGCAGCCCTTACAGGGATCCGGAAAAACTGTTTTTT.

The chain combines TRBV15 with TRBJ2-7, with unresolved D. Germline assignment: CDR1 LNHNV and CDR2 YYDKDF (reference sequence). This CDR3 has 13 amino acids. Deletions cut 2 bases from V and 3 bases from J, with 8 bases between. CDR3 nucleotides: TGTGCCACCAGCAGATCAAATAGCTACGAGCAGTACTTC. Its protein is CATSRSNSYEQYF.

This clone was seen a single time. The genes are TRBV11-2 and TRBJ1-2; the match to TRBD1 covers 7 bases. The junction had 14 bases not matched to a gene; V was cut back by 1 base and J by 3 bases. This CDR3 comprises 18 residues. CDR1 is SGHAT and CDR2 is FQNNGV in the germline V gene. The CDR3 coding sequence is TGTGCCAGCAGCTTAGGGTCTGGGACAGTAGAAAATTACTATGGCTACACCTTC. This translates into CASSLGSGTVENYYGYTF.

The J gene is TRBJ2-1, the V gene TRBV5-6; D gene unclear. The V and J ends lost 0 bases and 8 bases respectively, with 12 bases between them. Germline assignment: CDR1 SGHDT and CDR2 YYEEEE. This CDR3 has 14 amino acids. CDR3 protein: CASSLESPEDEQFF. CDR3 sequence (DNA): TGTGCCAGCAGCTTGGAAAGCCCCGAGGATGAGCAGTTCTTC. Drawing the rest from reference TRBV5-6 and TRBJ2-1, the complete variable domain is DAGVTQSPTHLIKTRGQQVTLRCSPKSGHDTVSWYQQALGQGPQFIFQYYEEEERQRGNFPDRFSGHQFPNYSSELNVNALLLGDSALYLCASSLESPEDEQFFGPGTRLTVL.

There are a few counts of this clone. The V gene is TRBV6-6, the J gene TRBJ1-1; 7 bases map to TRBD1. The CDR3 runs 15 residues. CDR1 MNHNY and CDR2 SVGAGI come from the germline V gene (reference sequence). V lost 3 bases, J lost 4 bases, and 8 bases stayed unmatched. CDR3 protein: CASSYTRGRGTEAFF. CDR3 nucleotides: TGTGCCAGCAGTTATACTAGGGGGCGCGGCACTGAAGCTTTCTTT.

As DNA, the CDR3 is TGTGCCAGCACAAACGGAGTGGGGCTGGGGAATGAGCAGTTCTTC. It yields the protein CASTNGVGLGNEQFF. This chain uses TRBV6-1 with TRBJ2-1, with a tentative D call TRBD1 (5 bases). CDR3 size: 15 residues. V lost 7 bases, J lost 7 bases, and 20 bases lay in between. Germline CDR1 reads MNHNS; CDR2 reads SASEGT.

Of note for this clone: Germline and junction disagree at one end, which may indicate a read error. This same CDR3 is encoded by further DNA sequences in the sample. The rearrangement uses TRBV5-6 and TRBJ2-3; D unclear. CDR3 length: 12 residues. In germline, CDR1 is SGHDT, CDR2 YYEEEE. CDR3 sequence (DNA): TGCGCCAGCAGCTTTATCACAGATACGCAGTATTTT. Translated, it gives CASSFITDTQYF. Full variable domain (missing parts from reference TRBV5-6 and TRBJ2-3): DAGVTQSPTHLIKTRGQQVTLRCSPKSGHDTVSWYQQALGQGPQFIFQYYEEEERQRGNFPDRFSGHQFPNYSSELNVNALLLGDSALYLCASSFITDTQYFGPGTRLTVL.

The chain has TRBV29-1 and TRBJ2-7; D is possibly TRBD1 (6 bases). This CDR3 has 13 amino acids. Germline CDR1 reads SQVTM; CDR2 reads ANQGSEA. Trimming took 6 bases from V and 2 from J, leaving 14 bases between them. The CDR3 DNA sequence: TGCAGCGTGCGGACAGCCTGGCCCTACGAGCAGTACTTC. Translation gives CSVRTAWPYEQYF.

The chain combines TRBV19 with TRBJ1-1, with TRBD1 matching 8 bases. V trimming: 3 bases; J trimming: 5 bases; junction bases outside the gene matches: 5. The germline V gene encodes CDR1 LNHDA and CDR2 SQIVND (reference sequence). The CDR3 runs 14 residues. The chain's CDR3 is CASSMTGDRTEAFF. The CDR3 nucleotides are TGTGCCAGTAGTATGACAGGGGATCGGACTGAAGCTTTCTTT.

The rearrangement uses TRBV7-3 and TRBJ2-7, with 10 bases aligning to TRBD2. This CDR3 spans 13 amino acids. V lost 5 bases and J lost 5; bases outside the gene matches: 3. CDR1 is SGHTA and CDR2 is FQGTGA in the germline V gene. This CDR3 is CASSPAGGHEQYF. Here the CDR3 DNA reads TGTGCCAGCAGCCCAGCGGGGGGGCACGAGCAGTACTTC. The full variable domain, completed using reference TRBV7-3 and TRBJ2-7, is GAGVSQTPSNKVTEKGKYVELRCDPISGHTALYWYRQSLGQGPEFLIYFQGTGAADDSGLPNDRFFAVRPEGSVSTLKIQRTERGDSAVYLCASSPAGGHEQYFGPGTRLTVT.

This sequence joins TRBV5-1 and TRBJ2-5; 11 bases align to TRBD2. Germline CDR1 SGHRS, CDR2 YFSETQ. This CDR3 spans 16 amino acids. Trimming removed 4 bases from V and 5 bases from J; junction bases left unmatched: 10. The CDR3 DNA reads as TGCGCCAGCAGCGACAATGTAGCGGGGGGGCGGGAGACCCAGTACTTC. This sequence encodes CASSDNVAGGRETQYF. Variable domain in full (rest from reference TRBV5-1 and TRBJ2-5): KAGVTQTPRYLIKTRGQQVTLSCSPISGHRSVSWYQQTPGQGLQFLFEYFSETQRNKGNFPGRFSGRQFSNSRSEMNVSTLELGDSALYLCASSDNVAGGRETQYFGPGTRLLVL.

The chain has TRBV29-1 and TRBJ2-3; TRBD2 matches 7 bases. The CDR3 consists of 16 residues. Looked up from germline, CDR1 is SQVTM and CDR2 is ANQGSEA. V shed 1 base, J shed 2 bases, and the junction held 9 bases outside the gene matches. The CDR3 loop reads CSVEGARLAVTDTQYF. The CDR3 DNA is TGCAGCGTTGAAGGAGCGCGTCTAGCGGTCACAGATACGCAGTATTTT.

A few counts support this clone. The chain employs TRBV11-3 and TRBJ2-7; D is unclear. V lost 2 bases, J lost 1 base, and 9 bases lay in between. There are 14 residues in the CDR3. Germline CDR1 is SGHNT and CDR2 is YENEEA. The CDR3 nucleotides are TGTGCCAGCAGCTTAAACCACGGGTCCTACGAGCAGTACTTC. The encoded protein is CASSLNHGSYEQYF.

The rearrangement uses TRBV27 and TRBJ2-1; maybe TRBD2 (7 bases). V was pared by 7 bases and J by 7 bases, with 20 bases between. The CDR3 runs to 15 residues. The V gene's germline CDR1 is MNHEY and CDR2 SMNVEV (reference sequence). CDR3 protein: CASTFTGGARNEQFF. The CDR3 DNA reads as TGTGCCAGCACTTTTACTGGGGGGGCAAGGAATGAGCAGTTCTTC.

This clone is a singleton in its sample. The J gene is TRBJ1-2, the V gene TRBV19; 8 bases fit TRBD1. The V segment lost 1 base and the J segment 4 bases; nucleotides outside the gene matches: 5. Germline CDR1 LNHDA, CDR2 SQIVND (reference sequence). This CDR3 is 15 amino acids long. The CDR3 coding sequence is TGTGCCAGTAGTATAGTGACAGGGGCCGGCTATGGCTACACCTTC. It specifies CASSIVTGAGYGYTF.

V and J are TRBV25-1 and TRBJ2-3, with TRBD1 matching 8 bases. CDR3 size: 15 residues. J lost 3 bases, V lost 2 bases, and 4 bases had no gene match. Per the germline V gene, CDR1 is MGHDK and CDR2 is SYGVNS. DNA for the CDR3: TGTGCCAGCAGTGAACAGGGGGCTTTGACAGATACGCAGTATTTT. Translated, it gives CASSEQGALTDTQYF.

The J gene is TRBJ2-2, the V gene TRBV5-1; 9 bases agree with TRBD2. Germline V gene sequence: CDR1 SGHRS, CDR2 YFSETQ. This CDR3 has 15 amino acids. V was clipped by 2 bases and J by 1 base; unmatched bases: 0. CDR3 DNA sequence: TGCGCCAGCAGCTTTAGCGGGAGGAACACCGGGGAGCTGTTTTTT. Amino acid sequence: CASSFSGRNTGELFF.

CDR3 loop: CASSLRWGADTQYF. CDR3 in DNA: TGTGCCAGCAGTCTCCGATGGGGCGCAGATACGCAGTATTTT. The J gene is TRBJ2-3, the V gene TRBV2; tentatively, D is TRBD1 (5 bases). Germline CDR1 is SNHLY and CDR2 is FYNNEI. The V end lost 5 bases, the J end lost 4 bases, and 13 bases lay between the germline ends. This CDR3 comprises 14 residues.

CDR3 nucleotide sequence: TGTGCCAGCAACGGGGGACTTCGCGCTGGCTACACCTTC. It yields the protein CASNGGLRAGYTF. The rearrangement joins TRBV2 to TRBJ1-2; a possible D gene is TRBD1 (5 bases). V was clipped by 7 bases and J by 7 bases, with 16 bases between them. CDR1 SNHLY and CDR2 FYNNEI come from the germline V gene. The CDR3 runs to 13 residues.

The chain uses TRBV7-2 and TRBJ2-3; D possibly corresponds to TRBD2 (6 bases). Trimming removed 4 bases from V and 6 bases from J, with 20 bases in between. Germline V gene lookup returns CDR1 SGHTA and CDR2 FQGNSA. This CDR3 region has 16 residues. The CDR3 DNA reads as TGTGCCAGCAGCTCGGCGGTTAGCGGAGGGTGGGATACGCAGTATTTT. It translates to CASSSAVSGGWDTQYF.

CDR3 residues: CSVDRGTASGYTF. CDR3 in DNA: TGCAGCGTTGACCGGGGAACAGCAAGCGGCTACACCTTC. The rearrangement joins TRBV29-1 to TRBJ1-2; unclear D gene. The CDR3 runs 13 residues. The V and J ends lost 3 bases and 8 bases respectively, with 16 bases between them. CDR1 is SQVTM, CDR2 ANQGSEA, per germline.

The rearrangement uses TRBV5-8 and TRBJ1-6, with 8 nucleotides matching TRBD1. Germline CDR1 is SGHTS and CDR2 is YDEGEE. The CDR3 is made up of 18 amino acids. The V gene end was trimmed by 3 bases and the J gene end by 8 bases; junction bases not matched to a gene: 16. CDR3 sequence: CASSSPKHTGGLYSPLHF. CDR3 bases: TGTGCCAGCAGCTCCCCCAAACACACAGGGGGGCTTTATTCACCCCTCCACTTT.

The J gene is TRBJ1-2, the V gene TRBV27, with a weak D call TRBD1 (6 bases). Germline V gives CDR1 MNHEY, CDR2 SMNVEV (reference sequence). V was cut by 4 bases and J by 3 bases, with 15 bases left in between. The CDR3 contains 15 residues. CDR3 sequence reads: CASSSGQPFYYGYTF. The CDR3 nucleotides read TGTGCCAGCAGTTCAGGACAGCCCTTTTACTATGGCTACACCTTC.

This clone was recorded only once. Here the CDR3 DNA reads TGTGCCAGCAGCTCCTGCACAGGGTGCACTAACTATGGCTACACCTTC. This translates into CASSSCTGCTNYGYTF. V usage is TRBV11-2 and J usage is TRBJ1-2; D might be TRBD1 (6 bases). Germline CDR1 reads SGHAT; CDR2 reads FQNNGV. Trimming stripped 4 bases from V and 0 bases from J, with 15 bases between. There are 16 residues in the CDR3.